The 28 T cell receptor beta chains below were found in one sample sequenced in a study of T cell repertoires in cytomegalovirus infection. Each CDR3 protein gets one entry after TCRdb re-called the reads with MiXCR. The data hold about 900,000 distinct CDR3 sequences, with approximately 32% observed a single time. These receptors have no known antigen. The specimen was cultured CD8+ T cells from PBMCs, collected from culture after CMV antigen stimulation. Every receptor here comes from a human donor in good health (CMV status not recorded). Some clones in this sample may be carry-over from other donors' samples.

The chain recombines TRBV24-1 with TRBJ1-2, with 9 bases matching TRBD1. Germline loops: CDR1 KGHDR, CDR2 SFDVKD. Unmatched junction bases numbered 5, after V lost 4 bases and J lost 3 bases. This CDR3 is built from 15 residues. The CDR3 DNA is TGTGCCACCAGTGACCGGGACAGGGAGCACTATGGCTACACCTTC. Its translation is CATSDRDREHYGYTF.

This rearrangement joins TRBV5-1 to TRBJ1-5; possibly TRBD1 for D (6 bases). V lost 4 bases and J 2 bases, leaving 10 bases between the germline ends. The CDR3 runs to 14 residues. Germline V gene sequence: CDR1 SGHRS, CDR2 YFSETQ. CDR3 residues: CASSREGGNQPQHF. The CDR3 region has the DNA TGCGCCAGCAGCAGGGAGGGGGGCAATCAGCCCCAGCATTTT.

The table lists this clonotype with a few counts. This sequence joins TRBV7-9 and TRBJ1-3; 10 bases fit TRBD1. The CDR3 length is 15 residues. J gave up 8 bases and V 4 bases, and 8 bases lay outside the gene matches. Germline loops: CDR1 SEHNR, CDR2 FQNEAQ (reference sequence). DNA for the CDR3: TGTGCCAGCAGCTATGGACAGGGGGTAATGGACACCATATATTTT. Its translation is CASSYGQGVMDTIYF.

This clonotype was found many times. The genes are TRBV19 and TRBJ2-3, with TRBD2 matching 12 bases. After removal of 5 bases from V and 2 bases from J, the junction contained 5 bases not matched to a gene. Per the germline V gene, CDR1 is LNHDA and CDR2 is SQIVND (reference sequence). The CDR3 is made up of 16 amino acids. The CDR3 sequence: CASSPWTSGDTDTQYF. For the CDR3, the DNA is TGTGCCAGTAGTCCTTGGACTAGCGGGGACACAGATACGCAGTATTTT.

There are a few counts of this clonotype. V and J are TRBV19 and TRBJ2-2, with D possibly matching TRBD1 (6 bases). V was cut by 0 bases and J by 4 bases, with 12 bases left in between. Germline loops: CDR1 LNHDA, CDR2 SQIVND (reference sequence). CDR3 length: 16 amino acids. Here the CDR3 DNA reads TGTGCCAGTAGTATAGACTTACAGGGCCTCACCGGGGAGCTGTTTTTT. Residues: CASSIDLQGLTGELFF.

The J gene is TRBJ2-2, the V gene TRBV19; 10 bases agree with TRBD2. Germline CDR1 and CDR2: LNHDA and SQIVND (reference sequence). CDR3 length equals 17 residues. Trimming cost V 3 bases and J 0 bases; bases outside gene matches: 4. This CDR3 reads CASSMTLAGANTGELFF. The CDR3, as DNA: TGTGCCAGTAGTATGACCCTAGCGGGGGCGAACACCGGGGAGCTGTTTTTT.

Only a few counts were recorded for this clonotype. The rearrangement joins TRBV6-1 to TRBJ2-1, with TRBD2 matching over 10 bases. V lost 5 bases to trimming and J lost 7 bases; unmatched junction nucleotides: 11. The CDR3 sequence is 16 residues long. Per germline, CDR1 MNHNS and CDR2 SASEGT. The CDR3 DNA follows: TGTGCCAGCAGTCCCGCCCTAGCGGGGGCCGCGAATGAGCAGTTCTTC. It is translated as CASSPALAGAANEQFF.

This clonotype was observed a few times. This chain links TRBV7-9 with TRBJ1-6, with a weak D call TRBD1 (5 bases). Germline V CDR1 and CDR2: SEHNR, FQNEAQ (reference sequence). CDR3 length equals 17 residues. V lost 1 base and J lost 10, with 20 bases in between. The CDR3 DNA is TGTGCCAGCAGCTTAGGAATGCTGGGGGAGGAGGTATCACCCCTCCACTTT. Protein product: CASSLGMLGEEVSPLHF.

This chain joins TRBV11-1 and TRBJ2-2, with TRBD1 matching 10 bases. CDR3 length equals 20 residues. V lost 5 bases to trimming and J lost 1 base; unmatched junction nucleotides: 16. Germline CDR1 is SGHAT and CDR2 is FQDESV (reference sequence). In nucleotides, the CDR3 is TGTGCCAGCAGCAGCCACCGGGACAGGGGTCTCCACGAGAACACCGGGGAGCTGTTTTTT. Its translation is CASSSHRDRGLHENTGELFF.

The CDR3 DNA sequence: TGTGCCAGCAGCTTTCCGGGACTAGCGGGGGGGGATGTGGATACGCAGTATTTT. Protein sequence: CASSFPGLAGGDVDTQYF. The V call is TRBV11-2, the J call TRBJ2-3; 16 bases match TRBD2. The J segment lost 6 bases and the V segment lost 3 bases, leaving 9 bases of the junction unmatched. CDR1 SGHAT and CDR2 FQNNGV come from the germline V gene. This CDR3 has 18 amino acids.

This CDR3 is CATSGDSTYNEQFF. Here the CDR3 DNA reads TGTGCCACCAGTGGAGACTCTACCTACAATGAGCAGTTCTTC. The chain links TRBV24-1 to TRBJ2-1; D is unclear. The V and J ends lost 5 bases and 2 bases respectively, with 9 bases between them. There are 14 residues in the CDR3. Germline CDR1 KGHDR, CDR2 SFDVKD.

This chain joins TRBV5-1 and TRBJ2-1, with a weak D call TRBD2 (6 bases). The CDR3 runs 14 residues. Germline lookup yields CDR1 SGHRS and CDR2 YFSETQ. V was trimmed by 6 bases and J by 10 bases, leaving 20 bases between them. CDR3 nucleotide sequence: TGCGCCAGCAACCCGGGACTGGGCATGGAAGAGCAGTTCTTC. This sequence encodes CASNPGLGMEEQFF. The full variable domain, in which reference TRBV5-1 and TRBJ2-1 provide the parts outside the CDR3, is KAGVTQTPRYLIKTRGQQVTLSCSPISGHRSVSWYQQTPGQGLQFLFEYFSETQRNKGNFPGRFSGRQFSNSRSEMNVSTLELGDSALYLCASNPGLGMEEQFFGPGTRLTVL.

The sample holds a few counts of this clonotype. The gene calls are TRBV2 and TRBJ2-3; no definite D call. This CDR3 is built from 9 residues. From germline, CDR1 is SNHLY and CDR2 FYNNEI. Trimming took off 5 bases at V and 8 bases at J, with 2 bases between the two ends. In nucleotides, the CDR3 is TGTGCCAGCAGTATTACGCAGTATTTT. Its protein is CASSITQYF.

Points on this clonotype: This may stem from a read error, because a much larger clone lies one nucleotide away. This sequence joins TRBV6-6 and TRBJ2-5, with 8 bases aligning to TRBD1. This CDR3 comprises 13 residues. Germline CDR1 is MNHNY and CDR2 is SVGAGI (reference sequence). CDR3 nucleotide sequence: TGTGCCAGCAGCTCGACAGGGGTAGAGACCCAGTGCTTC. This gives the protein CASSSTGVETQCF.

This clonotype was counted a few times. A junction end diverges from the germline sequence, so it may reflect a read error. The rearrangement uses TRBV7-6 and TRBJ2-1, with 12 bases fitting TRBD2. The CDR3 loop spans 14 amino acids. Germline V gene lookup returns CDR1 SGHVS and CDR2 FNYEAQ. The CDR3: CASSWTSGDDEQFF. The CDR3 DNA is TGTGCTAGCAGCTGGACTAGCGGGGACGATGAGCAGTTCTTC.

This chain links TRBV7-9 with TRBJ2-3; no firm D call. CDR1 and CDR2 (germline): SEHNR, FQNEAQ (reference sequence). V was trimmed by 0 bases and J by 0 bases, leaving 10 bases between them. The CDR3 has 16 amino acids. CDR3 sequence reads: CASSLALATSTDTQYF. CDR3 in DNA: TGTGCCAGCAGCTTAGCGCTGGCTACTAGCACAGATACGCAGTATTTT.

V gene TRBV6-5 combines with J gene TRBJ1-4, with 8 bases lining up with TRBD1. This CDR3 has 12 amino acids. Germline CDR1 is MNHEY and CDR2 is SVGAGI. The junction had 6 bases not matched to a gene; V was cut back by 6 bases and J by 12 bases. The DNA for the CDR3 is TGTGCCAGCAGCCGTGACAGGGGAGAACTGTTTTTT. It translates to CASSRDRGELFF.

This clonotype was counted ten times or more. V usage is TRBV12-3 or TRBV12-4 and J usage is TRBJ2-3, with TRBD1 matching over 8 bases. J lost 4 bases, V lost 5 bases, and 11 bases had no gene match. This CDR3 spans 16 amino acids. CDR3 nucleotides: TGTGCCAGCAGTCCCCCAGGCAGGGGGCTGTCAGATACGCAGTATTTT. Amino acids: CASSPPGRGLSDTQYF.

The chain couples TRBV4-3 to TRBJ2-5, with TRBD1 as a possible D gene (5 bases). CDR1 is LGHNA and CDR2 is YSLEER in the germline V gene. The length of the CDR3 is 17 residues. With 0 bases removed from V and 5 bases from J, the gap between germline ends came to 19 bases. CDR3 loop: CASSQDGPQGYGETQYF. The CDR3 nucleotides are TGCGCCAGCAGCCAAGATGGTCCCCAGGGATATGGGGAGACCCAGTACTTC.

This clonotype has just a few counts. The chain is built from TRBV27 and TRBJ1-5; D is unresolved. The CDR3 runs to 14 residues. Looked up from germline, CDR1 is MNHEY and CDR2 is SMNVEV (reference sequence). The V and J ends lost 3 bases and 6 bases respectively, with 12 bases between them. The CDR3 region has the DNA TGTGCCAGCAGTTTCGGGCCCGTGCCTCAGCCCCAGCATTTT. It codes for CASSFGPVPQPQHF.

The sample holds many counts of this clonotype. V gene TRBV7-6 combines with J gene TRBJ2-1, with D perhaps TRBD1 or TRBD2 (6 bases each). V dropped 1 base and J dropped 9 bases, with 16 bases sitting between them. This CDR3 spans 15 amino acids. The germline gives CDR1 SGHVS, CDR2 FNYEAQ. CDR3 residues: CASSLGRGAYSEQFF. As DNA, the CDR3 is TGTGCCAGCAGCTTAGGGAGGGGGGCCTACTCTGAGCAGTTCTTC.

The chain joins TRBV29-1 to TRBJ1-2, with D possibly being TRBD1 (5 bases). This CDR3 spans 12 amino acids. Germline V gene data show CDR1 as SQVTM and CDR2 as ANQGSEA. V shed 6 bases and J shed 4 bases, with 12 bases lying between them. CDR3 nucleotide sequence: TGCAGCGTGTTGGGGCAGCCCTATGGCTACACCTTC. Its translation: CSVLGQPYGYTF.

This clonotype was observed a few times. The CDR3 sequence: CANSLNPPGVTDTQYF. The CDR3 DNA reads as TGTGCCAACTCCCTCAATCCCCCGGGGGTCACAGATACGCAGTATTTT. This rearrangement joins TRBV10-3 to TRBJ2-3; tentative D call: TRBD2 (6 bases). Trimming took 10 bases from V and 2 from J, leaving 22 bases between them. From germline, CDR1 is ENHRY and CDR2 SYGVKD. The CDR3 has 16 residues.

In this sample, this clonotype turned up once. The chain employs TRBV6-4 and TRBJ2-1; 9 bases match TRBD2. Germline CDR1 is MRHNA and CDR2 is SNTAGT. V shed 4 bases and J 8 bases; nucleotides not matched to a gene: 3. There are 13 residues in the CDR3. The CDR3 is CASSASGVHEQFF. CDR3 DNA: TGTGCCAGCAGTGCTAGCGGGGTCCATGAGCAGTTCTTC.

This clonotype was observed many times. This chain uses TRBV6-5 with TRBJ2-3; 9 bases are shared with TRBD1. Germline CDR1 is MNHEY and CDR2 is SVGAGI. This CDR3 contains 19 residues. Trimming at V came to 0 bases and at J to 5 bases, leaving 15 bases not matched to a gene. CDR3 in amino acids: CASSYSSFPGQGILDTQYF. The CDR3 DNA sequence: TGTGCCAGCAGTTACTCGAGTTTCCCGGGACAGGGTATTTTAGATACGCAGTATTTT.

The V gene is TRBV4-1, the J gene TRBJ1-1; tentatively, D is TRBD1 (6 bases). There are 16 residues in the CDR3. Germline CDR1 and CDR2: MGHRA and YSYEKL. Trimming took 3 bases from V and 4 from J, leaving 18 bases between them. The CDR3 loop is CASSHPKEGRGTEAFF. Written as DNA, the CDR3 is TGCGCCAGCAGCCATCCCAAAGAGGGCAGGGGCACTGAAGCTTTCTTT.

This chain links TRBV19 with TRBJ2-3; D possibly corresponds to TRBD1 (6 bases). The CDR3 runs 16 residues. CDR1 is LNHDA and CDR2 is SQIVND in the germline V gene (reference sequence). Trimming removed 4 bases at V and 1 base at J, with 15 bases between. This CDR3 reads CASSNPGQRRTDTQYF. As DNA, the CDR3 is TGTGCCAGTAGTAACCCCGGACAGCGACGCACAGATACGCAGTATTTT.

In this sample, this clonotype turned up many times. The chain employs TRBV27 and TRBJ1-1; a possible D gene is TRBD1 (6 bases). Germline assignment: CDR1 MNHEY and CDR2 SMNVEV (reference sequence). Trimming left V 0 bases short and J 5 bases short, with 10 bases between. The CDR3 loop spans 14 amino acids. The DNA for the CDR3 is TGTGCCAGCAGTTTATCGAGGGGGGGAACTGAAGCTTTCTTT. Protein product: CASSLSRGGTEAFF.